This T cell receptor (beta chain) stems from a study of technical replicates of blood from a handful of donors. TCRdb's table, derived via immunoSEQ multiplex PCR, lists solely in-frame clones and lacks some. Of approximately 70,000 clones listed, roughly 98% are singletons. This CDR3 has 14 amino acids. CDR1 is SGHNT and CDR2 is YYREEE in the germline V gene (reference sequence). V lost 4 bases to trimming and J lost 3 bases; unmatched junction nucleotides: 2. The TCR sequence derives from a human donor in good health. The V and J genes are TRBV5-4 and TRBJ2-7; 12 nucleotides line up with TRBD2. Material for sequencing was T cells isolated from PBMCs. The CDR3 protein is CASSEGLAGYEQYF. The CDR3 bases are TGTGCCAGCAGCGAGGGACTAGCGGGCTACGAGCAGTACTTC.